This T cell receptor beta chain was sequenced during a study of blood T cell repertoires in COVID-19. Per the germline V gene, CDR1 is SGHAT and CDR2 is FQNNGV. CDR3 length: 12 residues. The V and J ends lost 5 bases and 4 bases respectively, with 9 bases between them. In the original workflow: By means of reference gene primer amplification, nucleated cell counts were estimated. Only in-frame clones appear in the TCRdb table, and some are missing; sequencing was by immunoSEQ multiplex PCR. The V and J calls and clone size are taken from that table; D and trimming were inferred from the DNA. The table records about 120,000 clones, around 86% of them present only once. Regarding this clone: This sample includes further DNA sequences coding for the same CDR3.

The TCR comes from an elderly man with acute or convalescent COVID-19. Material: peripheral blood. The chain carries TRBV11-2 and TRBJ2-7; D gene uncertain. CDR3 sequence: CASSPPGYEQYF. In DNA form, the CDR3 reads TGTGCCAGCAGCCCACCCGGGTACGAGCAGTACTTC.